This paragraph reports one TCR beta chain. Its antigen remains unidentified. Base qualities are missing; no much larger clone stands one base away. RNA was extracted with the RNeasy kit and roughly 0.45 to 1 ug was reverse transcribed using random hexamers. The immunoSEQ multiplex PCR assay, covering 54 Vbeta and 13 Jbeta segments, was used to amplify TCR beta CDR3 regions. PCR amplification bias was corrected using a synthetic template baseline for primer optimization and computational correction. The original methods were these. Reads were assigned to V, D and J genes according to IMGT and analyzed in immunoSEQ Analyzer, with only productive sequences retained. Clonality was computed as one minus Shannon entropy normalized by log2 of the number of productive unique sequences. For each patient and control, public and private clones were evaluated among the 100 most prevalent clones. Clones were defined as Susac-specific if absent from the healthy and MS cohorts, from around 1,000 published viral clones and from other ImmuneACCESS disease sequences. The public reads were reanalyzed by TCRdb: fastp trimming at Q25, MiXCR alignment, in-frame beta chains only. Rows are combined by CDR3 protein, so each entry shows the most common genes and DNA. The V and J calls and clone size are TCRdb's, not the authors'. The sample table shows around 81,000 distinct CDR3 sequences, and 85% to 95% are seen once. The ten largest make up under 1% of the sample.

The sample is drawn from a study of CD8 T cells in Susac syndrome (dated by TCRdb to the late 2010s). Background for the entire study: Of the Susac syndrome patients who were sequenced, six had clinically active disease and 8 or 9 were in clinical remission. At blood withdrawal, Susac syndrome patients were therapy-naive, treated with corticosteroids (with IVIg additionally given to some), or treated with IVIg alone. Whether CD8+ T cell activation and differentiation in Susac syndrome was antigen driven was tested using repertoire sequencing. The study compared CD8+ T cell repertoire clonality among approximately twelve healthy donors, around 14 Susac syndrome patients and 15 multiple sclerosis patients.

Peripheral blood CD8+ and CD4+ T cells from healthy donors, Susac syndrome patients and multiple sclerosis patients were profiled by high-throughput TCR beta sequencing. Recently defined diagnostic criteria for definite or probable disease were met by the Susac syndrome patients. Bulk CD8+ and CD4+ T cells were purified magnetically by negative isolation, whereas CD8+ TEMRA cells were enriched by FACS. Blood was drawn into EDTA tubes, processed within 24 hours, and PBMCs were isolated by density gradient centrifugation. PBMCs intended for TCR sequencing were cryopreserved in liquid nitrogen and were subsequently thawed in a 37 degrees C water bath. The sorted or isolated CD4+, CD8+ and CD8+ TEMRA cells reached a purity of at least 90%. V loses 5 bases of germline sequence and J loses 6 bases, and the interval between the two ends is 14 bases. The germline V gene (reference sequence) specifies SEHNR as CDR1 and FQNEAQ as CDR2. Its CDR3 holds 14 amino acids, cysteine through phenylalanine. This entry keeps only the CDR3 DNA: 42 bases, framed from base 1.

What the work shows at the level of the full study, not this receptor alone: The number of individuals in the TCR sequencing and HLA analysis was acknowledged as relatively small. About 15 Susac-specific public clones were identified in the total CD8+ repertoire, and five Susac-specific public clones were identified in the CD8+ TEMRA repertoire. Clonal expansion was seen in Susac syndrome CD8+ repertoires, peaking in CD8+ TEMRA cells and being greater in clinically active patients than in remitting ones.

The chain uses TRBV7-9 and TRBJ2-1; the D gene is not confidently resolved. The TCR originated in a human donor with Susac syndrome. The specimen sequenced was CD8+ T cells from PBMCs. Here is the DNA: TGTGCCAGCAGCCCAAACCGAGGTGGCAATGAGCAGTTCTTC. Translated, this is CASSPNRGGNEQFF.